These 20 T cell receptor beta chains share one sample of origin, sequenced in a study of regulatory T cells in long-lasting Graves disease (dated by TCRdb to about 2021). The time point tag for this specimen amounts to: persistent/refractory GD, antithyroid drugs over 5 years with positive TRAb. For both TCR sequencing and RNA sequencing, RNA was extracted from PBMCs using TRIzol. The library was prepared using multiplex PCR. Sequencing was performed on an Illumina HiSeq 4000. To build TCR beta libraries, CDR3 regions were amplified by Arm-PCR using iRepertoire HTBI primers. The public reads were reanalyzed by TCRdb: fastp trimming at Q25, MiXCR alignment, in-frame beta chains only. Each CDR3 protein appears once, grouped with its most common genes and DNA. The sample profile shows over 300,000 distinct CDR3 sequences; 20% of them were found once. The ten biggest clones cover 29% of the sample. Sequenced material: peripheral blood mononuclear cells (PBMCs), taken when the disease was refractory, from a patient treated with antithyroid drugs. All receptors come from a female donor with Graves disease.

Details on this clonotype: This may come from a read error, since a much larger clone is one base off. V gene TRBV28 combines with J gene TRBJ2-7, with D perhaps TRBD2 (5 bases). Germline V CDR1 and CDR2: MDHEN, SYDVKM. Trimming took off 5 bases at V and 4 bases at J, with 15 bases between the two ends. There are 14 residues in the CDR3. The CDR3 DNA sequence: TGTGCCAGCAGTCCTAGTCGAGCGGTTTACGAGCAGTACTTC. It is translated as CASSPSRAVYEQYF.

With respect to this clonotype: One base separates it from a far larger clone, so it is likely a read error. The J gene is TRBJ2-1, the V gene TRBV12-3 or TRBV12-4; TRBD1 aligns across 9 bases. This CDR3 contains 15 residues. V shed 6 bases and J 10 bases; nucleotides not matched to a gene: 13. CDR3 loop: CASREGTGPTYEQFF. The CDR3 DNA sequence: TGTGCCAGCAGGGAGGGGACAGGGCCTACCTACGAGCAGTTCTTC.

The chain employs TRBV11-1 and TRBJ1-6; D is undetermined. This CDR3 region has 13 residues. Between the trimmed V and J ends, which lost 5 bases and 12 bases, there was a span of 14 bases. The germline CDR1 and CDR2 sequences are SGHAT and FQDESV (reference sequence). The DNA for the CDR3 is TGTGCCAGCAGCCCTAATTTGGGTCGACCCCTCCACTTT. It translates to CASSPNLGRPLHF.

This clonotype has only a few counts. The chain combines TRBV27 with TRBJ2-7; TRBD2 agrees at 7 bases. The germline CDR1 and CDR2 sequences are MNHEY and SMNVEV (reference sequence). V shed 2 bases and J 2 bases; nucleotides not matched to a gene: 6. This CDR3 is built from 15 residues. The CDR3 sequence: CASSLRVGGPYEQYF. The CDR3 DNA reads as TGTGCCAGCAGTTTAAGGGTGGGAGGGCCCTACGAGCAGTACTTC.

Many counts were recorded for this clonotype. V is TRBV12-3 or TRBV12-4 and J is TRBJ2-7, with TRBD1 matching over 9 bases. The trim removed 5 bases at V and 5 bases at J, leaving 4 bases unmatched. The CDR3 length is 13 residues. CDR3 residues: CASSGDRVHEQYF. The DNA for the CDR3 is TGTGCCAGCAGTGGGGACAGGGTCCACGAGCAGTACTTC.

Turning to this clonotype: No conserved phenylalanine or tryptophan ends this CDR3, so it is likely a read error. The CDR3 nucleotides are TGTGCCAGCAGCTTAGATCCCGCGGGTTCCTACGAGCAGTACTCC. Translation: CASSLDPAGSYEQYS. This rearrangement joins TRBV11-2 to TRBJ2-7; weak D call: TRBD2 (5 bases). CDR1 and CDR2 from the germline V gene are SGHAT and FQNNGV. V was clipped by 0 bases and J by 1 base, with 10 bases between them. This CDR3 is 15 amino acids long.

The rearrangement joins TRBV6-2 or TRBV6-3 to TRBJ1-2; 7 nucleotides agree with TRBD1. Germline CDR1 is MNHEY and CDR2 is SVGEGT. With 0 bases clipped from V and 7 bases from J, the junction kept 17 bases outside the gene matches. The CDR3 spans 18 residues. The CDR3 spells CASSYSSRGSYVSGGYTF. The DNA for the CDR3 is TGTGCCAGCAGTTACTCGAGCAGGGGGAGTTATGTTAGTGGTGGCTACACCTTC.

The V gene is TRBV4-3, the J gene TRBJ1-1, with TRBD1 as a possible D gene (5 bases). Germline values: CDR1 LGHNA, CDR2 YSLEER. V lost 5 bases and J lost 0, with 13 bases in between. CDR3 size: 15 residues. DNA for the CDR3: TGCGCCAGCAGCAGTTCAGGGTTCATGAACACTGAAGCTTTCTTT. Translated, it gives CASSSSGFMNTEAFF.

This clonotype was seen a few times. The chain couples TRBV6-5 to TRBJ1-3; a possible D gene is TRBD1 (6 bases). CDR1 MNHEY and CDR2 SVGAGI come from the germline V gene. The CDR3 is 16 residues long. Trimming left V 0 bases short and J 2 bases short, with 11 bases between. The CDR3 spells CASSYSNRVPGNTIYF. CDR3 nucleotides: TGTGCCAGCAGTTACTCGAACAGGGTCCCTGGAAACACCATATATTTT.

This clonotype was seen many times. This chain links TRBV6-1 with TRBJ1-5; D is uncertain. The CDR3 consists of 13 residues. V dropped 7 bases and J dropped 4 bases, with 11 bases sitting between them. Germline V gene sequence: CDR1 MNHNS, CDR2 SASEGT. CDR3 DNA: TGTGCCAGCAAAGGCCCGCCAAATCAGCCCCAGCATTTT. Protein product: CASKGPPNQPQHF.

The chain combines TRBV7-2 with TRBJ2-2; TRBD1 is a possible D gene (5 bases). This CDR3 is built from 15 residues. Trimming pared 1 base from V and 2 bases from J, leaving 8 bases between. Germline values: CDR1 SGHTA, CDR2 FQGNSA. CDR3 DNA sequence: TGTGCCAGCAGCTTAGTTGGGGCAAACACCGGGGAGCTGTTTTTT. Encoded protein: CASSLVGANTGELFF.

This clonotype was detected only a few times. V and J are TRBV5-1 and TRBJ2-7, with TRBD2 as a possible D gene (5 bases). CDR3 length equals 12 residues. V dropped 2 bases and J dropped 7 bases, with 10 bases sitting between them. The germline gives CDR1 SGHRS, CDR2 YFSETQ. The CDR3 loop is CASSLEGGEQYF. In nucleotides, the CDR3 is TGCGCCAGCAGCTTAGAGGGCGGGGAGCAGTACTTC.

A note on this clonotype: A much larger clonotype is one base distant, so this may be a read error. J is TRBJ1-6 and V is TRBV10-2; a possible D gene is TRBD1 (6 bases). The germline CDR1 and CDR2 sequences are WSHSY and SAAADI. The CDR3 contains 14 residues. CDR3 sequence reads: CASSEHRVEAPPHF. For the CDR3, the DNA is TGCGCCAGCAGTGAGCACAGGGTTGAGGCACCCCCCCACTTT.

In this sample, this clonotype turned up a few times. The gene calls are TRBV9 and TRBJ1-1; D gene unclear. The germline V gene has CDR1 SGDLS and CDR2 YYNGEE. The CDR3 spans 18 residues. V gave up 3 bases and J gave up 0 bases, with 21 bases separating them. The CDR3 reads CASSENPGLINLNTEAFF. The DNA of the CDR3 is TGTGCCAGCAGCGAAAATCCGGGGTTAATCAACCTGAACACTGAAGCTTTCTTT.

This clonotype was counted between two and nine times. CDR3 sequence reads: CASSSRDRGYTEAFF. DNA of the CDR3: TGTGCCAGCAGTTCTCGGGACAGGGGGTATACTGAAGCTTTCTTT. The chain links TRBV6-2 or TRBV6-3 to TRBJ1-1; TRBD1 agrees at 11 bases. V lost 4 bases, J lost 5 bases, and 6 bases stayed unmatched. Germline lookup yields CDR1 MNHEY and CDR2 SVGEGT. The CDR3 runs to 15 residues.

The sample holds many counts of this clonotype. The rearrangement joins TRBV9 to TRBJ2-5; 8 bases match TRBD2. The germline gives CDR1 SGDLS, CDR2 YYNGEE. The V and J ends lost 0 bases and 4 bases, in that order; junction bases with no gene match: 8. The CDR3 has 16 amino acids. Here the CDR3 reads CASSVGGSGIGETQYF. The CDR3 DNA sequence: TGTGCCAGCAGCGTAGGGGGTAGCGGGATAGGAGAGACCCAGTACTTC.

At least ten counts were recorded for this clonotype. This rearrangement joins TRBV6-9 to TRBJ1-2; possible D gene TRBD1, 6 bases. The CDR3 extends over 15 amino acids. Germline V gene data show CDR1 as MNHGY and CDR2 as SVAAGI. V lost 4 bases and J lost 0, with 12 bases in between. CDR3 nucleotide sequence: TGTGCCAGCAGTTCCCCAGGGGATGCTAACTATGGCTACACCTTC. Its translation is CASSSPGDANYGYTF.

The gene calls are TRBV5-1 and TRBJ2-5; the D call may be TRBD1 or TRBD2 (5 bases each). Germline V gives CDR1 SGHRS, CDR2 YFSETQ. The CDR3 sequence is 16 residues long. Deletions cut 4 bases from V and 2 bases from J, with 18 bases between. CDR3 sequence: CASSPEGRRKQETQYF. DNA for the CDR3: TGCGCCAGCAGCCCCGAGGGGCGGAGGAAACAAGAGACCCAGTACTTC.

The rearrangement uses TRBV6-1 and TRBJ2-7; 7 bases align to TRBD2. The CDR3 consists of 14 residues. Germline V gene lookup returns CDR1 MNHNS and CDR2 SASEGT. J gave up 4 bases and V 1 base, and 4 bases lay outside the gene matches. CDR3 nucleotide sequence: TGTGCCAGCAGTGAAGGGCCTAGCGGTTACGAGCAGTACTTC. Translation gives CASSEGPSGYEQYF.

This clonotype has just one count. The chain is built from TRBV30 and TRBJ1-4; possibly TRBD1 for D (5 bases). V was pared by 4 bases and J by 4 bases, with 16 bases between. Germline-derived CDR1 and CDR2 are GTSNPN and SVGIG (reference sequence). This CDR3 contains 15 residues. As DNA, the CDR3 is TGTGCCTGGAACCACCGGGGGAGGAGTAATGAAAAACTGTTTTTT. This translates into CAWNHRGRSNEKLFF.